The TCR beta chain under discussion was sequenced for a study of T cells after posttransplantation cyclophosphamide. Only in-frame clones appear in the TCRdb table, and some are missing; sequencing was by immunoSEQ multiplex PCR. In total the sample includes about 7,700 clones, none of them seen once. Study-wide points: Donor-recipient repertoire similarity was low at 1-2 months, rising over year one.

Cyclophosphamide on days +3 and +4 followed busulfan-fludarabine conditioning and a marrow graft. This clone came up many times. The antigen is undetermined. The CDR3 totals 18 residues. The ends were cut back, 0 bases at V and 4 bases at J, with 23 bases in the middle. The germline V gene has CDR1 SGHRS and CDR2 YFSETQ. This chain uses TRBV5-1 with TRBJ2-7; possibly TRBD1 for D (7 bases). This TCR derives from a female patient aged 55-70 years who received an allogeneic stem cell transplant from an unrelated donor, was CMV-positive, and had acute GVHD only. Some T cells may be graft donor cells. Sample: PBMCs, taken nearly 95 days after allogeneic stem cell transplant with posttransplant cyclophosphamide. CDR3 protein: CASSLVGLGRQGDYEQYF. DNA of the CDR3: TGCGCCAGCAGCTTGGTGGGGCTTGGGAGGCAGGGGGATTACGAGCAGTACTTC.